This T cell receptor (beta chain) was captured by sequencing in a study of T cell responses to AZD1222 COVID-19 vaccine. The study's findings and limits: Clonal diversity may have been underestimated, and the donors were mostly white British, with more females than males. Unmutated variant regions are reportedly the target of nearly half of TCRs that are spike-specific. Among those given AZD1222, only 5 to 7 were seropositive at baseline. After two AZD1222 doses, spike-specific TCR breadth and depth rose versus day 0.

Comment on this clone: Antigen: not known.

Method: immunoSEQ multiplex PCR; TCRdb's copy keeps in-frame clones and lacks some. Of about 82,000 clones in the sample, approximately 90% were seen once. Per the germline V gene, CDR1 is LNHDA and CDR2 is SQIVND (reference sequence). CDR3 length equals 20 residues. The trim removed 5 bases at V and 4 bases at J, leaving 23 bases unmatched. This sample comprised peripheral blood, obtained on day 0 of AZD1222 vaccination. The gene calls are TRBV19 and TRBJ1-1; 9 bases fit TRBD1. This TCR derives from an adult in good health. CDR3 region: CASSSRPGTGNPNGRTEAFF. CDR3 nucleotide sequence: TGTGCCAGTAGTTCCCGTCCCGGGACAGGGAATCCTAATGGACGCACTGAAGCTTTCTTT.